This section outlines one T cell receptor beta chain sequence together with its context. This record belongs to a study of cytomegalovirus exposure and HLA in healthy donors. Germline assignment: CDR1 SGHDN and CDR2 FVKESK. The CDR3 consists of 15 residues. The V end was cut by 4 bases, the J end by 0 bases, with 10 bases between. PCR used 60 Vbeta primers and 13 Jbeta primers. Repertoires were generated with immunoSEQ multiplex PCR, while TCRdb's copy carries only in-frame clones and drops some. The data hold 200,000 or so clones, with 65% to 85% observed a single time. Sequencing was carried out using PBMCs. J is TRBJ2-1 and V is TRBV14; no clear D gene. This clonotype originated in a boy between 2 and 10 years old in good health and CMV-seronegative. DNA for the CDR3: TGTGCCAGCAGCCCCTCTTGGAGCTCCTACAATGAGCAGTTCTTC. Protein: CASSPSWSSYNEQFF.